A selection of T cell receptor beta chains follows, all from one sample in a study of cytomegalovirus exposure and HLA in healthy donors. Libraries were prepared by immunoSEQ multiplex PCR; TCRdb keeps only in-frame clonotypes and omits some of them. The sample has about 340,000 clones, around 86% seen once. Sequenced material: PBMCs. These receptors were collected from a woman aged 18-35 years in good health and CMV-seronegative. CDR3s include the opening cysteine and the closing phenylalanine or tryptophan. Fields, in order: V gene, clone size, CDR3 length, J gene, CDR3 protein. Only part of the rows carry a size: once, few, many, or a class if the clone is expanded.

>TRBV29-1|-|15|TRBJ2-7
CSVELLRTGSYEQYF
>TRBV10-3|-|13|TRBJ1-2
CAIDREGSYGYTF
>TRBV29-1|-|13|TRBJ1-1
CSVMGQWGTEAFF
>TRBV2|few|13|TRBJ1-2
CASSADGVYGYTF
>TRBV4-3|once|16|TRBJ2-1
CASSQERLAVYNEQFF
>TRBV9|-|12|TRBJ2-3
CASSRREDTQYF
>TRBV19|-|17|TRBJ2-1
CASSRASAGGPGNEQFF
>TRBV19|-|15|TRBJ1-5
CATQGQAVAGQPQHF
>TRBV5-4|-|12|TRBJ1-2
CASSLAEGGYTF
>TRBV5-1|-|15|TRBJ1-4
CASSLRGGTNEKLFF
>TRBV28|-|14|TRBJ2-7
CASGEDSTPSEQYF
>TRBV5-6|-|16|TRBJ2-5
CASSPHGGRDQETQYF
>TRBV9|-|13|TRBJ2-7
CASSLGGKDEQYF
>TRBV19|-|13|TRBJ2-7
CASRAGTLSEQYF
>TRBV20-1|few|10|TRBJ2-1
CSATRDEQFF
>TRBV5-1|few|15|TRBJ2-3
CASSSGTGGTDTQYF
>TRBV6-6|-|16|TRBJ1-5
CASSYEASYSNQPQHF
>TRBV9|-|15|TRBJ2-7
CASSVRPTSSYEQYF
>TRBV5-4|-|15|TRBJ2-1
CASSLERTAYNEQFF
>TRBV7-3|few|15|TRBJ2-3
CASSRGTPSTDTQYF
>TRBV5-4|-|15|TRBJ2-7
CASSLDPPSSYEQYF
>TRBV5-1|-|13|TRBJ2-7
CASRPGQGNEQYF
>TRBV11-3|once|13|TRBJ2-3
CASSVSGSNTQYF
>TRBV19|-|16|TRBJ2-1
CASSIGSGSAGDEQFF
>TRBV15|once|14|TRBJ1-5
CATNQGVGNQPQHF
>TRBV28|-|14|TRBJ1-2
CASSFSGRKDGYTF
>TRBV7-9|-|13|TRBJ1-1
CASSLRMEGEAFF
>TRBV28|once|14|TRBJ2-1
CASREQGAGNEQFF
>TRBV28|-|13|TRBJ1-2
CASSLDTDYGYTF
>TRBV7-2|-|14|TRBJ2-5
CASTLHGTSETQYF
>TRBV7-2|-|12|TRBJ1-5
CASSLFNQPQHF
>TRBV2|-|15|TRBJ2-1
CASRGLAGDHNEQFF
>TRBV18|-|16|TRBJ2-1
CASSPRGGQGVNEQFF
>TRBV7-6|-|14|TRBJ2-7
CASSYGQGVYEQYF
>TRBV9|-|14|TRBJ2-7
CASSVGGTGVEQYF